The 3 T cell receptor beta chains below come from one sample, sequenced in a study of cytomegalovirus exposure and HLA in healthy donors. A multiplex PCR was run with 60 Vbeta primers and 13 Jbeta primers. This table comes from immunoSEQ multiplex PCR, and its TCRdb copy is limited to in-frame clones, with some not included. The table records around 200,000 clones, around 89% of them present only once. The sequenced sample was PBMCs. Receptors were obtained from a woman in her late teens or twenties in good health and CMV-seronegative.

The rearrangement joins TRBV7-9 to TRBJ2-7; D uncertain. Germline lookup yields CDR1 SEHNR and CDR2 FQNEAQ (reference sequence). The CDR3 extends over 13 amino acids. V lost 2 bases and J lost 3, with 8 bases in between. The CDR3 reads CASSLPGSYEQYF. The CDR3 coding sequence is TGTGCCAGCAGCTTACCAGGAAGCTACGAGCAGTACTTC.

In its sample, this clone was seen once. The V gene is TRBV5-1, the J gene TRBJ1-2; D is unclear. From germline, CDR1 is SGHRS and CDR2 YFSETQ. The ends were cut back, 0 bases at V and 4 bases at J, with 7 bases in the middle. The CDR3 sequence is 13 residues long. The CDR3 loop reads CASSLEYSYGYTF. CDR3 DNA: TGCGCCAGCAGCTTGGAATACAGCTATGGCTACACCTTC.

The V and J genes are TRBV7-2 and TRBJ2-1, with D maybe TRBD1 (6 bases). The ends were cut back, 5 bases at V and 4 bases at J, with 12 bases in the middle. The CDR3 extends over 14 amino acids. Germline assignment: CDR1 SGHTA and CDR2 FQGNSA. CDR3 region: CASSTRQVYNEQFF. The CDR3 bases are TGTGCCAGCAGCACGAGACAGGTTTACAATGAGCAGTTCTTC. The complete variable domain, with remaining parts taken from reference TRBV7-2 and TRBJ2-1, reads GAGVSQSPSNKVTEKGKDVELRCDPISGHTALYWYRQSLGQGLEFLIYFQGNSAPDKSGLPSDRFSAERTGGSVSTLTIQRTQQEDSAVYLCASSTRQVYNEQFFGPGTRLTVL.